The T cell receptor (beta chain) under discussion was sequenced for a study of T cells after yellow fever vaccination. Study conclusions and caveats: It was a weaker secondary response, yet one that peaked faster, at day 5 versus 15. Abundant clonotypes from the bulk population could have been carried over as contaminants into FACS-sorted repertoires.

As for this clonotype: The antigen remains undetermined.

CDR1 and CDR2 (germline): SGDLS, YYNGEE. With V trimmed by 7 bases and J by 6 bases, 7 bases remained unmatched. This CDR3 region has 14 residues. TCRdb processed the 5' RACE reads anew with MiXCR; each CDR3 protein has one entry. The top ten clones hold roughly a quarter of a sample with hundreds of thousands of distinct CDR3 sequences, more than 3% of them seen once. The chain uses TRBV9 and TRBJ2-2; 9 nucleotides align to TRBD1. The specimen comprised PBMCs, sampled on the day of the yellow fever booster vaccination. The TCR was taken from a man aged 18 to 30 who received the YFV17D yellow fever vaccine. The CDR3 DNA reads as TGTGCCAGCGGGAGGGACAGGGCGGCCGGGGAGCTGTTTTTT. Its translation is CASGRDRAAGELFF.